This T cell receptor (beta chain) was profiled in a study of beta chain features in type 1 diabetes (dated by TCRdb to 2017 to 2018). Regarding the research as a whole: Mean age, gender distribution, total cell number and subset yield did not differ between patients and healthy donors. Whereas all 30 or so donors provided naive and central memory subsets, regulatory and stem cell-like memory subsets were isolated from just 8 patients and roughly eight healthy donors. In the study, recently diagnosed type 1 diabetes patients and matched healthy donors were compared on the TCRB repertoires of their sorted circulating CD4+ T cell subsets. A total of roughly 100 million sorted cells were examined across all samples, and the number of cells per subset was strongly correlated with RNA yield. The paper's findings and limits, for the study overall: Naive, central memory and regulatory TCRB repertoires appeared to be more alike among patients than among healthy donors. Patients with type 1 diabetes made fewer insertions and deleted more nucleotides at VDJ recombination sites, implying thymic rearrangement abnormalities. PCR may preferentially amplify shorter templates, but because patient and control samples were amplified and corrected together, any resulting skew would affect both groups equally. Type 1 diabetes patients showed a moderate but significant shortening of TCRB CDR3 length in all four CD4+ subsets. Sequencing cDNA rather than genomic DNA could over-represent highly expressing activated cells, although activation and CD3 levels did not differ between groups. Because the HLA sub-analyses included only small numbers of individuals, any influence of HLA type on TCRB rearrangement was left unresolved.

The entire amount of isolated RNA was reverse transcribed using the High Capacity cDNA Reverse Transcription Kit, so the sequenced TCRB transcripts were expressed ones. Deep immunoSEQ sequencing was performed on naive, central memory and regulatory T cell samples, with an average of roughly 3.3 million total reads per sample. Sorted cells were lysed in RLT buffer, and RNA was extracted using DNase-treated RNeasy Micro or Mini kits according to cell number. To prevent cross-contamination, every cell subset was processed on its own, while patient and healthy donor samples were processed together. The immunoSEQ multiplex PCR was used to amplify TCRB sequences from cDNA, yielding 87-bp fragments that span the CDR3 region. Amplicons were sequenced on the Illumina HiSeq platform. As for the original processing: PCR bias was corrected computationally using synthetic template baselines, and reads within Hamming distance 2 were collapsed, with unmergeable singletons discarded. By aligning reads against IMGT, V, D and J genes, CDR3 length, and insertions or deletions at six rearrangement sites were assigned. Within each subset, clonotype counts were normalized to the number of sorted cells before true diversity and Gini coefficients were calculated with the tcR R package. The overlap coefficient, calculated on TCRB nucleotide sequences, was used to quantify repertoire sharing. As a proxy for the pre-selection repertoire, out-of-frame TCRB sequences from naive cells were analyzed. TCRdb stores this immuneACCESS table with in-frame sequences only. Part of the clones is absent; in the studies checked, under half of the shortfall reflects unresolved V genes, and no reason is known for the rest. For V, J and clone size, that table is used; D and trimming come from the DNA. This sample is represented by hundreds of thousands of clones; roughly a tenth of them were singletons. More than 0.015% of the sample rests with the top ten.

Each donor gave one peripheral blood draw, averaging approximately 0.11 L, which was collected into heparinised tubes. A BD FACSAria II and a panel including CD45RO, CCR7, CD25, CD127, CD95 and CD27 were used to sort naive, central memory, regulatory and stem cell-like memory CD4+ T cells. A purity above 95% was achieved for all sorted populations. PBMCs were isolated immediately by Lymphoprep density gradient centrifugation and stained directly without culture. Samples were stained and sorted in pairs, with one healthy donor and one patient per experiment, so that batch effects were minimized. As regards this clone: Its antigen has not been determined. Base-call qualities are not available, and no considerably larger clone is one nucleotide away.

The CDR1 and CDR2 encoded by the germline V gene (reference sequence) are SEHNR and FQNEAQ. The trim is 4 bases for V and 8 bases for J, with a gap of 20 bases between the germline ends. From its cysteine to its phenylalanine, the CDR3 spans 15 amino acids. CDR3 DNA only is kept here, 45 bases in frame from base 1. Sequencing was done on a sample of naive CD4+ T cells from blood. What the cell subset or site label conveys for this sample: true naive CD4+ T cells. The origin of this receptor is a man aged 25-45 years with type 1 diabetes. The chain links TRBV7-9 with TRBJ1-2; TRBD1 could be the D gene, as 6 bases match. Read as DNA, the sequence is TGTGCCAGCAGCTCTTCCGGGACAACCTCCGGAGGCTACACCTTC. Its coded protein is CASSSSGTTSGGYTF.